This T cell receptor beta chain appears in the sequencing data of a study of cytomegalovirus exposure and HLA in healthy donors. Findings and limits, study-wide: Earlier analysis yielded a pattern in which most TCR beta V segments were productive about 87% or about 30% of the time. In a later analysis, the majority of CMV-associated beta chains seemingly showed HLA restriction. Later on, an analysis found that several of the most significant clusters appeared to be linked to common viral pathogens, which included parvovirus B19.

On this clone: What it binds is unknown.

Germline values: CDR1 GTSNPN, CDR2 SVGIG (reference sequence). V gave up 4 bases and J gave up 3 bases, with 13 bases separating them. The CDR3 length is 14 residues. Amplification used 60 Vbeta primers and 13 Jbeta primers. Repertoires were generated with immunoSEQ multiplex PCR, while TCRdb's copy carries only in-frame clones and drops some. In the table there are under 100,000 clones, 63% of which are singletons. The gene calls are TRBV30 and TRBJ1-5; weak D call: TRBD1 (6 bases). The source of this sequence is a middle-aged woman in good health and CMV-seropositive. Sequencing input: PBMCs. CDR3 loop: CAWTPTGYNQPQHF. The CDR3 DNA reads TGTGCCTGGACCCCTACAGGGTACAATCAGCCCCAGCATTTT.